This is a list of T cell receptor beta chains from one sample in a study of OX40 agonist ivuxolimab in advanced cancers. Sequencing used immunoSEQ multiplex PCR; TCRdb keeps in-frame clones, though not all of them. The sample shows approximately 75,000 clones, about 73% of them seen only once. The starting material was CD4+ or CD8+ T cells sorted from blood, obtained in a trial of the OX40 agonist ivuxolimab. The receptors here all came from an adult with an advanced solid tumor such as melanoma, head and neck, liver or kidney cancer. Both conserved end residues are part of each CDR3. The D gene is left open where the match is weak. A row's size may be missing; if present it is once, few, many or a size class.

clone size: many; V gene: TRBV7-2; D gene: TRBD1; J gene: TRBJ1-2; CDR3 protein: CASSLALVGQGEGGYTF; CDR3 DNA: TGTGCCAGCAGCTTAGCTCTTGTAGGACAGGGTGAGGGTGGCTACACCTTC
clone size: NA; V gene: TRBV29-1; D gene: TRBD1; J gene: TRBJ1-2; CDR3 protein: CSVGTGGNYGYTF; CDR3 DNA: TGCAGCGTTGGGACAGGGGGCAACTATGGCTACACCTTC
clone size: NA; V gene: TRBV9; D gene: NA; J gene: TRBJ1-4; CDR3 protein: CASSPWGGNEKLFF; CDR3 DNA: TGTGCCAGCAGCCCCTGGGGTGGTAATGAAAAACTGTTTTTT
clone size: NA; V gene: TRBV5-6; D gene: NA; J gene: TRBJ1-2; CDR3 protein: CASSADGSNYGYTF; CDR3 DNA: TGTGCCAGCAGCGCGGACGGGAGCAACTATGGCTACACCTTC
clone size: NA; V gene: TRBV5-1; D gene: TRBD1; J gene: TRBJ2-2; CDR3 protein: CASSNKRQGGGELFF; CDR3 DNA: TGCGCCAGCAGCAACAAAAGACAGGGCGGCGGGGAGCTGTTTTTT
clone size: NA; V gene: TRBV19; D gene: NA; J gene: TRBJ1-4; CDR3 protein: CATATGPVWKLFF; CDR3 DNA: TGTGCCACCGCAACCGGGCCAGTATGGAAACTGTTTTTT
clone size: NA; V gene: TRBV7-2; D gene: NA; J gene: TRBJ1-1; CDR3 protein: CASSLVGVGEAFF; CDR3 DNA: TGTGCCAGCAGCTTAGTAGGGGTTGGTGAAGCTTTCTTT
clone size: NA; V gene: TRBV5-1; D gene: NA; J gene: TRBJ2-2; CDR3 protein: CASSFVGGTGELFF; CDR3 DNA: TGCGCCAGCAGCTTTGTAGGGGGCACCGGGGAGCTGTTTTTT
clone size: NA; V gene: TRBV5-1; D gene: NA; J gene: TRBJ2-7; CDR3 protein: CASSSLTDTYEQYF; CDR3 DNA: TGCGCCAGCAGTTCCCTGACAGATACCTACGAGCAGTACTTC
clone size: few; V gene: TRBV5-6; D gene: NA; J gene: TRBJ2-7; CDR3 protein: CASSLGPPLREQYF; CDR3 DNA: TGTGCCAGCAGCTTGGGCCCCCCCTTGAGGGAGCAGTACTTC
clone size: NA; V gene: TRBV9; D gene: TRBD2; J gene: TRBJ2-3; CDR3 protein: CASSSRTSGFTDTQYF; CDR3 DNA: TGTGCCAGCAGCTCCCGGACTAGCGGGTTCACAGATACGCAGTATTTT
clone size: NA; V gene: TRBV2; D gene: TRBD1; J gene: TRBJ2-2; CDR3 protein: CASSFRQGSGELFF; CDR3 DNA: TGTGCCAGCAGTTTCAGACAGGGTTCCGGGGAGCTGTTTTTT
clone size: NA; V gene: TRBV19; D gene: TRBD1; J gene: TRBJ2-7; CDR3 protein: CASSIHRQGALYEQYF; CDR3 DNA: TGTGCCAGTAGTATACACCGACAGGGGGCCCTCTACGAGCAGTACTTC
clone size: NA; V gene: TRBV5-6; D gene: NA; J gene: TRBJ2-7; CDR3 protein: CASTSGGTSYEQYF; CDR3 DNA: TGTGCCAGCACCAGCGGTGGGACCTCCTACGAGCAGTACTTC
clone size: few; V gene: TRBV5-1; D gene: NA; J gene: TRBJ2-3; CDR3 protein: CASSLGTGGTQYF; CDR3 DNA: TGCGCCAGCAGCTTGGGGACTGGGGGGACGCAGTATTTT
clone size: NA; V gene: TRBV6-1; D gene: TRBD1; J gene: TRBJ1-5; CDR3 protein: CASSTTGVNQPQHF; CDR3 DNA: TGTGCCAGCAGCACGACAGGGGTCAATCAGCCCCAGCATTTT
clone size: NA; V gene: TRBV6-6; D gene: NA; J gene: TRBJ2-1; CDR3 protein: CASSRSLLGDEQFF; CDR3 DNA: TGTGCCAGCAGTCGTTCCCTACTAGGCGATGAGCAGTTCTTC
clone size: NA; V gene: TRBV7-9; D gene: TRBD1; J gene: TRBJ2-3; CDR3 protein: CASSLTGTDTQYF; CDR3 DNA: TGTGCCAGCAGCTTGACAGGGACAGATACGCAGTATTTT
clone size: NA; V gene: TRBV5-1; D gene: NA; J gene: TRBJ2-7; CDR3 protein: CASSVGLSKDYEQYF; CDR3 DNA: TGCGCCAGCAGCGTAGGCCTCTCGAAGGACTACGAGCAGTACTTC
clone size: NA; V gene: TRBV19; D gene: TRBD1; J gene: TRBJ1-5; CDR3 protein: CASSIRGQGAINQPQHF; CDR3 DNA: TGTGCCAGTAGTATCCGGGGACAGGGGGCGATCAATCAGCCCCAGCATTTT
clone size: NA; V gene: TRBV5-1; D gene: TRBD2; J gene: TRBJ2-2; CDR3 protein: CASSLALAAGNTGELFF; CDR3 DNA: TGCGCCAGCAGCTTGGCACTAGCGGCAGGAAACACCGGGGAGCTGTTTTTT
clone size: few; V gene: TRBV28; D gene: NA; J gene: TRBJ1-1; CDR3 protein: CASSTNTEAFF; CDR3 DNA: TGTGCCAGCAGTACGAACACTGAAGCTTTCTTT
clone size: NA; V gene: TRBV19; D gene: NA; J gene: TRBJ2-3; CDR3 protein: CASSPGNTQYF; CDR3 DNA: TGTGCCAGTAGCCCCGGAAACACGCAGTATTTT
clone size: NA; V gene: TRBV5-4; D gene: NA; J gene: TRBJ1-1; CDR3 protein: CASSLAAWMPMNTEAFF; CDR3 DNA: TGTGCCAGCAGCTTGGCAGCCTGGATGCCCATGAACACTGAAGCTTTCTTT
clone size: NA; V gene: TRBV27; D gene: TRBD1; J gene: TRBJ1-2; CDR3 protein: CASRSSGTAGGYTF; CDR3 DNA: TGTGCCAGCAGGTCATCCGGGACAGCGGGAGGCTACACCTTC
clone size: NA; V gene: TRBV20-1; D gene: NA; J gene: TRBJ2-3; CDR3 protein: CSAREGDTQYF; CDR3 DNA: TGCAGTGCTAGAGAAGGGGATACGCAGTATTTT
clone size: NA; V gene: TRBV7-8; D gene: TRBD1; J gene: TRBJ2-1; CDR3 protein: CASSPGQGERNKFF; CDR3 DNA: TGTGCCAGCAGCCCGGGACAGGGGGAGAGAAATAAGTTCTTC
clone size: NA; V gene: TRBV6-5; D gene: NA; J gene: TRBJ2-3; CDR3 protein: CASKRLGGDTQYF; CDR3 DNA: TGTGCCAGCAAAAGACTAGGAGGTGATACGCAGTATTTT
clone size: few; V gene: TRBV6-1; D gene: NA; J gene: TRBJ1-1; CDR3 protein: CASSERQGTEAFF; CDR3 DNA: TGTGCCAGCAGTGAACGGCAGGGCACTGAAGCTTTCTTT
clone size: NA; V gene: TRBV19; D gene: NA; J gene: TRBJ1-6; CDR3 protein: CASSIEGTHSPLHF; CDR3 DNA: TGTGCCAGTAGTATAGAAGGGACCCATTCACCCCTCCACTTT
clone size: NA; V gene: TRBV18; D gene: NA; J gene: TRBJ1-1; CDR3 protein: CASSPDVPGNTEAFF; CDR3 DNA: TGTGCCAGCTCTCCTGATGTCCCGGGGAACACTGAAGCTTTCTTT
clone size: NA; V gene: TRBV5-1; D gene: TRBD1; J gene: TRBJ2-2; CDR3 protein: CASSLVTGGTGELFF; CDR3 DNA: TGCGCCAGCAGCTTGGTGACAGGGGGCACCGGGGAGCTGTTTTTT